The clone carrying this TCR beta chain showed up just a few times. The antigen is unknown. This specimen belongs to a study of blood T cells in healthy people across ages. Study overall: Capture via template switching afforded approximately one barcoded beta molecule per two T cells. Points from the study as a whole: A strong correlation between TCR beta diversity and naive T cell percentage was seen.

V lost 2 bases to trimming and J lost 8 bases; unmatched junction nucleotides: 5. This CDR3 has 15 residues. In germline, CDR1 is SGHTA, CDR2 FQGNSA. Healthy individuals of Caucasian origin from Russia, aged roughly 6 to 90, served as donors. Primers used in a second PCR of roughly 6 to 11 cycles were a sample-barcoded 5' primer and a J-beta primer mix. Every cDNA was tagged by a template-switch adaptor with 12 random nucleotides. TCRdb re-analysed the 5' RACE reads in MiXCR, keeping a single row per CDR3 protein. The sample lists 650,000 to 800,000 distinct CDR3 sequences, around 43% occurring once. The sample consisted of blood. This sequence originates from a man between 60 and 75 years old in good health. The chain uses TRBV7-2 and TRBJ2-1; 11 nucleotides line up with TRBD2. The CDR3 sequence: CASSLPTSGVHEQFF. Written as DNA, the CDR3 is TGTGCCAGCAGCTTACCGACTAGCGGGGTCCATGAGCAGTTCTTC.